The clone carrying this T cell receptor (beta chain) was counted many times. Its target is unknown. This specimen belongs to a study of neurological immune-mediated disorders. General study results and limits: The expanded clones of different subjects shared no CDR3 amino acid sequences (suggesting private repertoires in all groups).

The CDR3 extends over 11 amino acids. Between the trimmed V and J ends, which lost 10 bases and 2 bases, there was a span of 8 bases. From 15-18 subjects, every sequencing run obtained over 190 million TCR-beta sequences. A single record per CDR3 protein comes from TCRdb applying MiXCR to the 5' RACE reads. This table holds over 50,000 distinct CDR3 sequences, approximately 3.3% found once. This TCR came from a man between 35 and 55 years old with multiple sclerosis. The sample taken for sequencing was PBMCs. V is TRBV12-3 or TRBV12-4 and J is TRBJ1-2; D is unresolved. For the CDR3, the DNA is TGTGCCACCTCTCTCAACTATGGCTACACCTTC. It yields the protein CATSLNYGYTF.